This T cell receptor beta chain was captured by sequencing in a study of blood T cell repertoires in COVID-19. Study background: The samples span acute and convalescent COVID-19 from the United States, Italy and Spain. T cells, B-cell-depleted T cells, or PBMCs supplied cDNA or gDNA.

Authors' analysis steps: The assay estimated nucleated cells by amplifying reference gene primers. TCRdb's table, derived via immunoSEQ multiplex PCR, lists solely in-frame clones and lacks some. D and trimming were read from the DNA, whereas the V and J calls and clone size are those reported in that table. The profile shows 120,000 or so clones, 70% to 90% of them singletons. This CDR3 has 15 amino acids. Looked up from germline, CDR1 is SGHKS and CDR2 is YYEKEE (reference sequence). V lost 0 bases and J lost 0, with 9 bases in between. This chain connects TRBV5-5 to TRBJ1-1, with no clear D. This TCR was sampled from a man aged 50 to 59 with acute or convalescent COVID-19. Sequencing was carried out using peripheral blood. The CDR3 is CASSLGAGMNTEAFF. The CDR3 DNA sequence: TGTGCCAGCAGCTTGGGGGCGGGAATGAACACTGAAGCTTTCTTT.